The 23 T cell receptor beta chains below all came from one sample that was sequenced in a study of T-cell memory formation after mild COVID-19. MiXCR, run by TCRdb on the 5' RACE reads, gives a single entry per CDR3 protein. Here the sample spans approximately 250,000 distinct CDR3 sequences, about a sixth being singletons. Sequencing was done on a sample of PBMCs or a T cell subset sorted from them (not recorded which). The source is a man in his late teens or twenties who had mild COVID-19 (a few samples of this study predate the infection). Cell type and time point are not known.

The chain combines TRBV7-9 with TRBJ1-3; D gene unclear. Germline values: CDR1 SEHNR, CDR2 FQNEAQ (reference sequence). V was clipped by 0 bases and J by 0 bases, with 6 bases between them. The CDR3 is made up of 15 amino acids. The CDR3 spells CASSLAPGSGNTIYF. The CDR3 DNA sequence: TGTGCCAGCAGCTTAGCGCCGGGCTCTGGAAACACCATATATTTT.

The chain carries TRBV7-3 and TRBJ2-3; 12 bases align to TRBD2. CDR1 SGHTA and CDR2 FQGTGA come from the germline V gene. The CDR3 is 18 residues long. Trimming removed 1 base from V and 0 bases from J; junction bases left unmatched: 5. CDR3 amino acids: CASSLMASGGASTDTQYF. DNA of the CDR3: TGTGCCAGCAGCTTAATGGCTAGCGGGGGGGCTAGCACAGATACGCAGTATTTT. The variable domain in full, with the rest retrieved from reference TRBV7-3 and TRBJ2-3, is GAGVSQTPSNKVTEKGKYVELRCDPISGHTALYWYRQSLGQGPEFLIYFQGTGAADDSGLPNDRFFAVRPEGSVSTLKIQRTERGDSAVYLCASSLMASGGASTDTQYFGPGTRLTVL.

The V and J genes are TRBV12-3 or TRBV12-4 and TRBJ1-5, with 8 bases aligning to TRBD1. V shed 5 bases, J shed 6 bases, and the junction held 9 bases outside the gene matches. CDR3 length: 15 residues. CDR3 DNA sequence: TGTGCCAGCAGTCCCTGGACAGGGCTGGGTCAGCCCCAGCATTTT. Translation gives CASSPWTGLGQPQHF.

This chain uses TRBV4-1 with TRBJ1-6; D gene uncertain. Germline V lookup: CDR1 MGHRA, CDR2 YSYEKL. CDR3 size: 13 residues. Trimming pared 5 bases from V and 8 bases from J, leaving 10 bases between. CDR3 amino acids: CASSMKWDSPLHF. The CDR3 DNA sequence: TGCGCCAGCAGCATGAAATGGGATTCACCCCTCCACTTT.

There are many counts of this clonotype. The V call is TRBV20-1, the J call TRBJ2-5; D is possibly TRBD2 (5 bases). The V gene lost 3 bases and the J gene lost 5 bases, with 10 bases spanning the gap. Per germline, CDR1 DFQATT and CDR2 SNEGSKA (reference sequence). The CDR3 has 12 residues. The CDR3 region is CSARAAVETQYF. For the CDR3, the DNA is TGCAGTGCTAGGGCAGCGGTGGAGACCCAGTACTTC.

The chain links TRBV9 to TRBJ2-3; 7 nucleotides line up with TRBD1. CDR3 length: 15 amino acids. Germline trimming cut 3 bases from V and 5 bases from J; bases unmatched to any gene: 9. Germline-derived CDR1 and CDR2 are SGDLS and YYNGEE. This CDR3 is CASSARQGKEDTQYF. CDR3 DNA: TGTGCCAGCAGCGCTCGACAGGGTAAAGAAGATACGCAGTATTTT.

This clonotype was seen ten or more times. The V and J genes are TRBV10-3 and TRBJ1-4; TRBD1 aligns across 8 bases. The trim removed 6 bases at V and 5 bases at J, leaving 5 bases unmatched. Germline V gene sequence: CDR1 ENHRY, CDR2 SYGVKD. The CDR3 length is 14 residues. The CDR3 region has the DNA TGTGCCATCAGACCGGGACAGGACAATGAAAAACTGTTTTTT. It yields the protein CAIRPGQDNEKLFF.

V is TRBV4-1 and J is TRBJ1-1; weak D call: TRBD1 (6 bases). From germline, CDR1 is MGHRA and CDR2 YSYEKL. The CDR3 contains 15 residues. V was clipped by 1 base and J by 3 bases, with 12 bases between them. CDR3: CASSQVWGRDTEAFF. The CDR3 bases are TGCGCCAGCAGCCAAGTGTGGGGGCGGGACACTGAAGCTTTCTTT.

Only a few counts were recorded for this clonotype. The chain employs TRBV28 and TRBJ1-2; 10 bases are a match to TRBD1. V gave up 6 bases and J gave up 7 bases; unmatched junction bases: 14. The CDR3 has 16 residues. The germline V gene encodes CDR1 MDHEN and CDR2 SYDVKM. DNA for the CDR3: TGTGCCAGCAGCCCCGCAATGAGACAGGGGGCCCGTGGCTACACCTTC. Translation gives CASSPAMRQGARGYTF.

This clonotype has more than one count but fewer than ten. V usage is TRBV7-9 and J usage is TRBJ1-6; D may be TRBD1 (5 bases). This CDR3 region has 14 residues. V lost 6 bases, J lost 4 bases, and 10 bases lay in between. Germline V CDR1 and CDR2: SEHNR, FQNEAQ (reference sequence). CDR3 DNA sequence: TGTGCCAGCAGTAGGACACCGTATAATTCACCCCTCCACTTT. This codes for CASSRTPYNSPLHF.

The rearrangement joins TRBV7-6 to TRBJ2-3, with a tentative D call TRBD1 (6 bases). Germline CDR1 is SGHVS and CDR2 is FNYEAQ. The CDR3 is 17 amino acids. Trimming removed 1 base at V and 1 base at J, with 15 bases between. The CDR3, as DNA: TGTGCCAGCAGCTTAGTCACTGGGCAGGGGCGCACAGATACGCAGTATTTT. Its translation is CASSLVTGQGRTDTQYF. Full variable domain (remainder filled in from reference TRBV7-6 and TRBJ2-3): GAGVSQSPRYKVTKRGQDVALRCDPISGHVSLYWYRQALGQGPEFLTYFNYEAQQDKSGLPNDRFSAERPEGSISTLTIQRTEQRDSAMYRCASSLVTGQGRTDTQYFGPGTRLTVL.

The chain employs TRBV12-3 or TRBV12-4 and TRBJ2-3; 7 nucleotides agree with TRBD2. The V and J ends lost 7 bases and 3 bases, in that order; junction bases with no gene match: 19. This CDR3 is built from 18 residues. The CDR3 DNA reads TGTGCCAGCAACAAGCTAGCGGCCCCTCGGGATAGGACAGATACGCAGTATTTT. Translating it yields CASNKLAAPRDRTDTQYF.

The genes are TRBV5-1 and TRBJ2-5; 9 nucleotides align to TRBD1. Looked up from germline, CDR1 is SGHRS and CDR2 is YFSETQ. Germline trimming cut 4 bases from V and 5 bases from J; bases unmatched to any gene: 3. CDR3 length equals 13 residues. The CDR3 region is CASSTGGFETQYF. The CDR3 DNA reads as TGCGCCAGCAGCACAGGGGGCTTTGAGACCCAGTACTTC.

The chain combines TRBV23-1 with TRBJ1-1; perhaps TRBD1 as D (5 bases). TRBV23-1 is an open reading frame, and its role is uncertain. The CDR3 has 17 amino acids. The ends were cut back, 7 bases at V and 0 bases at J, with 21 bases in the middle. The CDR3 DNA follows: TGCGCCAGCATTATGCCCCGGGACCGGCATTTGAACACTGAAGCTTTCTTT. Translating gives CASIMPRDRHLNTEAFF.

The chain combines TRBV7-9 with TRBJ1-1; D may be TRBD1 (6 bases). Per the germline V gene, CDR1 is SEHNR and CDR2 is FQNEAQ (reference sequence). The CDR3 spans 15 residues. V lost 4 bases, J lost 5 bases, and 17 bases lay in between. CDR3 amino acids: CASSSRQATETEAFF. Written as DNA, the CDR3 is TGTGCCAGCAGCTCCCGACAGGCCACGGAGACTGAAGCTTTCTTT.

The chain carries TRBV12-3 or TRBV12-4 and TRBJ2-1, with TRBD2 matching 11 bases. This CDR3 spans 16 amino acids. The J segment lost 7 bases and the V segment lost 5 bases, leaving 10 bases of the junction unmatched. The CDR3 protein is CASSPIAGGLQNEQFF. The CDR3 DNA reads TGTGCCAGCAGTCCTATAGCGGGGGGGCTTCAGAATGAGCAGTTCTTC.

This chain connects TRBV4-1 to TRBJ2-7; TRBD1 matches at 7 bases. V was pared by 4 bases and J by 5 bases, with 8 bases of the junction left unmatched. Germline V gene sequence: CDR1 MGHRA, CDR2 YSYEKL. The CDR3 length is 14 residues. CDR3 in DNA: TGCGCCAGCAGCCGTAGACAGGGAGAGCACGAGCAGTACTTC. Translation: CASSRRQGEHEQYF.

This clonotype was detected ten times or more. The chain employs TRBV18 and TRBJ2-7; tentatively, D is TRBD1 (6 bases). Between the trimmed V and J ends, which lost 2 bases and 7 bases, there was a span of 12 bases. Germline values: CDR1 KGHSH, CDR2 LQKENI. The CDR3 extends over 13 amino acids. The DNA of the CDR3 is TGTGCCAGCTCACCAGGGCAGGGGAGTGAGCAGTACTTC. Translation: CASSPGQGSEQYF.

This clonotype was picked up a small number of times. This chain connects TRBV7-9 to TRBJ1-2, with D unclear. Deletions cut 5 bases from V and 7 bases from J, with 8 bases between. CDR1 and CDR2 (germline): SEHNR, FQNEAQ (reference sequence). The CDR3 runs 11 residues. CDR3 sequence: CASSHTSGYTF. The CDR3 DNA follows: TGTGCCAGCAGCCACACAAGTGGCTACACCTTC.

The rearrangement joins TRBV7-9 to TRBJ2-5; maybe TRBD1 (6 bases). V was shortened by 5 bases and J by 3 bases, with 10 bases between the two germline ends. The CDR3 covers 13 residues. Per the germline V gene, CDR1 is SEHNR and CDR2 is FQNEAQ (reference sequence). CDR3 sequence reads: CASSPRTEETQYF. As DNA, the CDR3 is TGTGCCAGCAGCCCTAGGACAGAAGAGACCCAGTACTTC.

This clonotype has a handful of counts. The V gene is TRBV20-1, the J gene TRBJ2-1; D ambiguous. CDR3 size: 14 residues. Germline-derived CDR1 and CDR2 are DFQATT and SNEGSKA (reference sequence). V shed 5 bases and J shed 7 bases, with 18 bases lying between them. The CDR3 protein is CSAPLVGRRNEQFF. The CDR3 nucleotides are TGCAGTGCTCCCCTCGTCGGACGACGGAATGAGCAGTTCTTC.

This clonotype was picked up many times. The chain employs TRBV5-1 and TRBJ1-3; D may be TRBD1 (5 bases). The germline V gene has CDR1 SGHRS and CDR2 YFSETQ. The ends were cut back, 4 bases at V and 0 bases at J, with 17 bases in the middle. This CDR3 contains 17 residues. This CDR3 reads CASSAGRQFFSGNTIYF. The CDR3 bases are TGCGCCAGCAGCGCTGGACGACAGTTCTTCTCTGGAAACACCATATATTTT. Looking up the rest from reference TRBV5-1 and TRBJ1-3 gives the full variable domain: KAGVTQTPRYLIKTRGQQVTLSCSPISGHRSVSWYQQTPGQGLQFLFEYFSETQRNKGNFPGRFSGRQFSNSRSEMNVSTLELGDSALYLCASSAGRQFFSGNTIYFGEGSWLTVV.

The chain recombines TRBV7-6 with TRBJ2-7; 7 bases are shared with TRBD1. The CDR3 sequence is 16 residues long. From germline, CDR1 is SGHVS and CDR2 FNYEAQ. J gave up 3 bases and V 5 bases, and 13 bases lay outside the gene matches. The CDR3 here is CASSETDRTRVYEQYF. In nucleotides, the CDR3 is TGTGCCAGCAGCGAAACGGACAGGACCCGCGTCTACGAGCAGTACTTC.